The rows below give T cell receptor beta chains drawn from one sample of a study of Graves' ophthalmopathy and Graves' hyperthyroidism. From the multiplex PCR reads, TCRdb called clonotypes with MiXCR, one entry per CDR3 protein. This sample carries 650,000 to 900,000 distinct CDR3 sequences, approximately 40% of them seen once, and the ten largest clones take less than 55%. The source material was peripheral blood. Every receptor here comes from an adult man with Graves' ophthalmopathy. Both conserved end residues are part of each CDR3.

v_call cdr3_aa
TRBV7-9 CASSQVRGDNQPQHF
TRBV20-1 CSARKGINYGYTF
TRBV25-1 CASSELGGQAGYTF
TRBV7-2 CASSLQGFNSPLHF
TRBV7-2 CASSPRRAMNTEAFF
TRBV29-1 CSVTTGGGSETQYF
TRBV10-2 CASWGPGANVLTF
TRBV25-1 CASRHGLAGENGELFF
TRBV15 CATSRMGHNTEAFF
TRBV20-1 CSAPSSGTASYEQYF
TRBV25-1 CASRREGLNTGELSF
TRBV24-1 CATSGRTSGELFF
TRBV9 CASNPSGGLETQYF
TRBV7-9 CASSLGTLAGGDEQYF
TRBV10-1 CASSEAGLGNTEAFF
TRBV29-1 CSTSDGVNSPLHF
TRBV25-1 CASSWTGTNTGELFF
TRBV11-2 CTSSRGGPRRTQYF
TRBV4-2 CASSQRTSGSEQYF
TRBV10-3 CAISGGTSGETQYF
TRBV29-1 CSVEEGDRERSGANVLTF
TRBV20-1 CSASYASGGYTDTQYF
TRBV24-1 CATSGTATNTGELFF
TRBV6-5 CASTITGTAYEQYF
TRBV2 CASRSSGGASDTQYF
TRBV15 CATSRDKGTEAFF
TRBV9 CASSVGAGTIYEQYF
TRBV20-1 CSARDGERGGYEQYF